These 2 T cell receptor beta chains were sequenced from one sample in a study of identical twins. TCRdb independently ran MiXCR on the 5' RACE reads; one entry per CDR3 protein. The top ten clones hold more than 0.4% of a sample with about 530,000 distinct CDR3 sequences, 20% to 25% of them seen once. These data were also filed under a second study, of yellow fever vaccine responses in identical twins.

Sequencing was carried out using CD4+ T cells sorted from blood. The receptors originated from a young woman in good health.

The rearrangement links TRBV7-9 to TRBJ2-3, with unresolved D. V lost 1 base to trimming and J lost 0 bases, with 11 bases between them. Germline CDR1 and CDR2: SEHNR and FQNEAQ (reference sequence). There are 16 residues in the CDR3. CDR3 nucleotides: TGTGCCAGCAGCTTAGGTCGTAAAACTAGCACAGATACGCAGTATTTT. Residues: CASSLGRKTSTDTQYF.

CDR3 residues: CASSPRGVTMETQYF. DNA of the CDR3: TGCGCCAGCAGTCCGAGAGGGGTAACTATGGAGACCCAGTACTTC. V is TRBV5-1 and J is TRBJ2-5; either TRBD1 or TRBD2 may supply D (5 bases each). The CDR3 consists of 15 residues. Per the germline V gene, CDR1 is SGHRS and CDR2 is YFSETQ. Deletions cut 5 bases from V and 5 bases from J, with 19 bases between. Full variable domain (missing parts from reference TRBV5-1 and TRBJ2-5): KAGVTQTPRYLIKTRGQQVTLSCSPISGHRSVSWYQQTPGQGLQFLFEYFSETQRNKGNFPGRFSGRQFSNSRSEMNVSTLELGDSALYLCASSPRGVTMETQYFGPGTRLLVL.